The sequence of this T cell receptor beta chain was determined in a study of Ad26.COV2.S vaccination and SARS-CoV-2 variants. Study information: The trial was COV1001 and the donor's arm was Ad26.COV2.S. Study conclusions and caveats: Analyses of TCR breadth and depth may have underestimated total T cell responses.

Specified treatment: some 20 received Ad26.COV2.S at low or high dose, single or two shots; roughly 5 received placebo; per-sample allocation not given. Specimen acquisition occurred on day 63 following the initial vaccine or placebo injection. This person who donated was an adult of 18-55 years in Boston. Vaccination used an Ad26 vector expressing Wuhan-strain SARS-CoV-2 spike. Repertoires were generated with immunoSEQ multiplex PCR, while TCRdb's copy carries only in-frame clones and drops some. Among more than 300,000 clones listed, around four fifths were seen once. About this clone: Its antigen is still unknown.

Germline-derived CDR1 and CDR2 are ENHRY and SYGVKD. This CDR3 spans 12 amino acids. With V trimmed by 8 bases and J by 11 bases, 10 bases remained unmatched. The chain combines TRBV10-3 with TRBJ1-2; 8 bases are a match to TRBD1. The clonotype comes from a person aged 18-65 years who received the Ad26.COV2.S COVID-19 vaccine or a placebo. This sample comprised peripheral blood, obtained in a trial of Ad26.COV2.S vaccine versus placebo. The CDR3 coding sequence is TGTGCCATCGGAACGGGACAGGCCCATTACACCTTC. As protein: CAIGTGQAHYTF.